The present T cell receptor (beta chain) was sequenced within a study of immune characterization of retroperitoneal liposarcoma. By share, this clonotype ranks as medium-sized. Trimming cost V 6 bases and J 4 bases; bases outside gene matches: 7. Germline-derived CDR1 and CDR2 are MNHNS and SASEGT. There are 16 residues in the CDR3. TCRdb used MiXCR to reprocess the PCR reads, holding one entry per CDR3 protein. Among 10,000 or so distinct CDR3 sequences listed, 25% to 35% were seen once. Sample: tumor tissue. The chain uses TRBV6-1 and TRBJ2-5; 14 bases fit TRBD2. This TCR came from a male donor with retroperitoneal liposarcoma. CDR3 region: CASRPGLAGVGETQYF. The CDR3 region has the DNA TGTGCCAGCAGGCCGGGACTAGCGGGAGTAGGAGAGACCCAGTACTTC.